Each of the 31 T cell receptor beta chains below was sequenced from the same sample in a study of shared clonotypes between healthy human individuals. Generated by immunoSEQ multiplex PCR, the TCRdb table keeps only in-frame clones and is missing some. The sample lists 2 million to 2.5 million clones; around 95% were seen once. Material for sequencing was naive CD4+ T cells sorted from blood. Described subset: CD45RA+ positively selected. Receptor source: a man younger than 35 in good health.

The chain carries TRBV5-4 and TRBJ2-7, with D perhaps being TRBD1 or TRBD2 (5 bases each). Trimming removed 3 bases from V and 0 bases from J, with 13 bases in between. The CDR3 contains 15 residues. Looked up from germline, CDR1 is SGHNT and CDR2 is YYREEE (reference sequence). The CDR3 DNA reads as TGTGCCAGCAGCTCAGGGACGGGGAGCTCCTACGAGCAGTACTTC. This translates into CASSSGTGSSYEQYF.

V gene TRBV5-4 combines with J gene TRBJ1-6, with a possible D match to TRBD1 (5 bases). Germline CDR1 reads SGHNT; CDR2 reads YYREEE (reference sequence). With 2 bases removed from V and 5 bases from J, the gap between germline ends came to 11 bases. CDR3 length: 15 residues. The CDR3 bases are TGTGCCAGCAGCTTAGGTGCGGACAATAATTCACCCCTCCACTTT. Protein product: CASSLGADNNSPLHF.

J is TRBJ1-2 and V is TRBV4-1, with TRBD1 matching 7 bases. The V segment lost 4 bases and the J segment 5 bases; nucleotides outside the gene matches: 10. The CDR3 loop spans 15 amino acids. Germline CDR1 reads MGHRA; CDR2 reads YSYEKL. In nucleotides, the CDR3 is TGCGCCAGCAGCCCATCAAGGGGGCTAAAGTATGGCTACACCTTC. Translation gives CASSPSRGLKYGYTF.

This chain's CDR3 is CASSQSGSRETQYF. As DNA, the CDR3 is TGCGCCAGCAGCCAAAGCGGGAGCAGGGAGACCCAGTACTTC. V and J are TRBV4-1 and TRBJ2-5; 8 nucleotides align to TRBD2. Germline CDR1 is MGHRA and CDR2 is YSYEKL. With V trimmed by 2 bases and J by 5 bases, 4 bases remained unmatched. The CDR3 is 14 amino acids.

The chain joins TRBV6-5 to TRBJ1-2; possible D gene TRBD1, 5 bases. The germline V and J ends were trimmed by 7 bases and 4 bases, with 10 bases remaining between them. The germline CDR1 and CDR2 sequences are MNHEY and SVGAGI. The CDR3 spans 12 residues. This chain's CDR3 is CASTTDFYGYTF. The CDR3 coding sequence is TGTGCCAGCACGACAGACTTCTATGGCTACACCTTC.

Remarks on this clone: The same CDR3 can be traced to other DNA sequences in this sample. The CDR3 loop reads CASTSSGNTIYF. The CDR3 coding sequence is TGTGCCAGCACCTCATCTGGAAACACCATATATTTT. The chain recombines TRBV6-5 with TRBJ1-3; D is unclear. This CDR3 has 12 residues. Trimming took off 7 bases at V and 1 base at J, with 5 bases between the two ends. Germline CDR1 reads MNHEY; CDR2 reads SVGAGI.

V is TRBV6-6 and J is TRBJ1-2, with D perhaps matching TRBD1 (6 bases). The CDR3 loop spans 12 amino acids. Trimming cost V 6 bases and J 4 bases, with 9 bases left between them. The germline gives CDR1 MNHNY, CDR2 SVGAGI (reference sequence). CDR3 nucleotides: TGTGCCAGCAGCCAACAGGGCTATGGCTACACCTTC. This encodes CASSQQGYGYTF.

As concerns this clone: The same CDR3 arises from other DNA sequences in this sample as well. The CDR3 DNA reads TGTGCCAGCAGTGTGCAGAATAGCAATCAGCCCCAGCATTTT. This encodes CASSVQNSNQPQHF. This rearrangement joins TRBV6-1 to TRBJ1-5; D is uncertain. Between the trimmed V and J ends, which lost 4 bases and 0 bases, there was a span of 7 bases. Germline CDR1 reads MNHNS; CDR2 reads SASEGT. The CDR3 length is 14 residues.

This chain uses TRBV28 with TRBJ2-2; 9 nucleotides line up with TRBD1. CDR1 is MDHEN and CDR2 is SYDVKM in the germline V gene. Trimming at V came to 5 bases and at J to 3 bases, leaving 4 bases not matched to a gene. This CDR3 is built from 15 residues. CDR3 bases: TGTGCCAGCAGTCGACAGGGGGTGGACACCGGGGAGCTGTTTTTT. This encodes CASSRQGVDTGELFF.

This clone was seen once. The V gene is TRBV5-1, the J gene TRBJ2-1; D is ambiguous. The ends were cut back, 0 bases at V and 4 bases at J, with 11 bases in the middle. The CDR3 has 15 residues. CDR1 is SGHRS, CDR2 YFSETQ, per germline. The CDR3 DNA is TGCGCCAGCAGCTTGGATGACCAGAAATACAATGAGCAGTTCTTC. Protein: CASSLDDQKYNEQFF.

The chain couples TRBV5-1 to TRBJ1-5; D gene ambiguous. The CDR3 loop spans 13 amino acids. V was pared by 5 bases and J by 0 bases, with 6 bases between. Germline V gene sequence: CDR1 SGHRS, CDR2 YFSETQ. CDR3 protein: CASREGSNQPQHF. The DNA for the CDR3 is TGCGCCAGCAGAGAGGGTAGCAATCAGCCCCAGCATTTT.

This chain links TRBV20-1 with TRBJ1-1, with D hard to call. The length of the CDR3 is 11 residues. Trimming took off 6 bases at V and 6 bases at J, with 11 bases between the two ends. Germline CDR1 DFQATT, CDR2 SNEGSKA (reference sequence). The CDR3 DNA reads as TGCAGTGCGCCACAGTCCCCTGAAGCTTTCTTT. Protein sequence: CSAPQSPEAFF.

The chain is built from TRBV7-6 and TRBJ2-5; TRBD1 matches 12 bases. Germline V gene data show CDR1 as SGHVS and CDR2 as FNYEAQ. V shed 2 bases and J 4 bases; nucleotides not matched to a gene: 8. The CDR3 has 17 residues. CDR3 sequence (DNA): TGTGCCAGCAGCTTATTGCCGGGACAGGGGGCAATAGAGACCCAGTACTTC. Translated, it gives CASSLLPGQGAIETQYF. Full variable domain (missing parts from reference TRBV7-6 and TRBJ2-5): GAGVSQSPRYKVTKRGQDVALRCDPISGHVSLYWYRQALGQGPEFLTYFNYEAQQDKSGLPNDRFSAERPEGSISTLTIQRTEQRDSAMYRCASSLLPGQGAIETQYFGPGTRLLVL.

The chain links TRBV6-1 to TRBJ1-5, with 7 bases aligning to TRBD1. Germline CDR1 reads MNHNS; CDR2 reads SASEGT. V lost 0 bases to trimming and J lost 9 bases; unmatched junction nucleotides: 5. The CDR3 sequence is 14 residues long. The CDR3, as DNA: TGTGCCAGCAGTGAAGCGCGAAGGGACAGGCCCCAGCATTTT. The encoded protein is CASSEARRDRPQHF.

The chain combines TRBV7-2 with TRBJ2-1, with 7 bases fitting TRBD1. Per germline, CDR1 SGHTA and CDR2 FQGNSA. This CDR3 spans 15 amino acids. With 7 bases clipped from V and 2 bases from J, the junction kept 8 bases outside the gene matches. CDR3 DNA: TGTGCCAGCATTACCGACAGGGCGGCCTACAATGAGCAGTTCTTC. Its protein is CASITDRAAYNEQFF.

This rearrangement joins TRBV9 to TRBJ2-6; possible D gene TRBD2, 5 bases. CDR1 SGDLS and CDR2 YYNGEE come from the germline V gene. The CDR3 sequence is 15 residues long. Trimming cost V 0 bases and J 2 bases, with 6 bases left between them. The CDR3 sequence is CASSVEAAGANVLTF. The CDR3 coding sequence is TGTGCCAGCAGCGTAGAAGCGGCTGGGGCCAACGTCCTGACTTTC.

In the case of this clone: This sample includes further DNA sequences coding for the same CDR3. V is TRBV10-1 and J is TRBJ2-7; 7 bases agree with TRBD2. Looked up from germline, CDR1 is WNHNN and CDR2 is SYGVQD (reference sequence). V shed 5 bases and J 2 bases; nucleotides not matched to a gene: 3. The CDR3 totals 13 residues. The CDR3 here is CASSPAGTYEQYF. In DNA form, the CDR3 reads TGCGCCAGCAGTCCAGCGGGGACCTACGAGCAGTACTTC.

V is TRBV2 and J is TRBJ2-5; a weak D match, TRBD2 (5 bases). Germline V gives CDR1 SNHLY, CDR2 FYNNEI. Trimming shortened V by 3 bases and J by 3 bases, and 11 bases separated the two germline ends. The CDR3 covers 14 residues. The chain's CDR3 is CASSDWLAEETQYF. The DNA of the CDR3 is TGTGCCAGCAGTGATTGGCTAGCAGAAGAGACCCAGTACTTC.

CDR3 in amino acids: CASSYSGVKTEAFF. The DNA for the CDR3 is TGTGCCAGCAGTTACTCTGGGGTAAAGACTGAAGCTTTCTTT. The chain couples TRBV6-5 to TRBJ1-1; no clear D. Germline V gene data show CDR1 as MNHEY and CDR2 as SVGAGI. The CDR3 loop spans 14 amino acids. Between the trimmed V and J ends, which lost 0 bases and 5 bases, there was a span of 10 bases.

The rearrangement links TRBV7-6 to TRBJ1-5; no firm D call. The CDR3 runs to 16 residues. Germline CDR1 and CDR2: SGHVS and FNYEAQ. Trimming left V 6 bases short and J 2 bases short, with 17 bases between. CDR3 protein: CASRRREVLGNQPQHF. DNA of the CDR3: TGTGCCAGCAGGCGAAGGGAAGTATTAGGCAATCAGCCCCAGCATTTT.

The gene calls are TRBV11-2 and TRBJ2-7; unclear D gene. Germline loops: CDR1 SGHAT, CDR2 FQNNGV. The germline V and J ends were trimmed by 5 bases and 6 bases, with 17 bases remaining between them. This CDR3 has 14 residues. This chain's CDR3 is CASSSRHPVSEQYF. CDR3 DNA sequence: TGTGCCAGCAGCAGCCGACACCCGGTGAGCGAGCAGTACTTC.

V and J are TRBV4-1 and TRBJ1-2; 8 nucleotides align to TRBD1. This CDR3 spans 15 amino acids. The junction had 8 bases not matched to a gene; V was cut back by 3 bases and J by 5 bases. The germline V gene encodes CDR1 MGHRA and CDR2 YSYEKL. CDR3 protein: CASSQAGQGGYGYTF. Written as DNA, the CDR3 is TGCGCCAGCAGCCAGGCTGGACAGGGTGGGTATGGCTACACCTTC.

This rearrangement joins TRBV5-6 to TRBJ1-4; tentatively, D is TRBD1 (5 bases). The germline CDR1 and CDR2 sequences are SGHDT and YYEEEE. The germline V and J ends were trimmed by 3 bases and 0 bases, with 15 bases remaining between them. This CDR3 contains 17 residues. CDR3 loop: CASSSRGDRATNEKLFF. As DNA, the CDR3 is TGTGCCAGCAGCTCCCGAGGGGATCGCGCAACTAATGAAAAACTGTTTTTT.

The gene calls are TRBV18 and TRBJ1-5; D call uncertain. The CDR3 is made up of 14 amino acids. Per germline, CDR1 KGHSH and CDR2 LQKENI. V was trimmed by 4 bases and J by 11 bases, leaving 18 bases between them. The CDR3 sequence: CASSQGGSGGTQHF. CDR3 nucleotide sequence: TGTGCCAGCTCACAGGGCGGGAGCGGCGGAACCCAGCATTTT.

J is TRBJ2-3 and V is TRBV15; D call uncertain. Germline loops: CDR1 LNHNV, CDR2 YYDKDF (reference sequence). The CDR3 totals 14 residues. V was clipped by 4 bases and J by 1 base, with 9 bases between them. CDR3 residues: CATSKLLGTDTQYF. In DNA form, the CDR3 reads TGTGCCACCAGCAAGTTATTGGGCACAGATACGCAGTATTTT. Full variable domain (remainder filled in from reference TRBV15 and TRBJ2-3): DAMVIQNPRYQVTQFGKPVTLSCSQTLNHNVMYWYQQKSSQAPKLLFHYYDKDFNNEADTPDNFQSRRPNTSFCFLDIRSPGLGDTAMYLCATSKLLGTDTQYFGPGTRLTVL.

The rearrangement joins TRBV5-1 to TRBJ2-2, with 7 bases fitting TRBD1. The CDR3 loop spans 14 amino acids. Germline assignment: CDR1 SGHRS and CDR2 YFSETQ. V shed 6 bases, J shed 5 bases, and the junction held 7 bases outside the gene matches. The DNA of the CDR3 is TGCGCCAGCATAGGGGGCGGAGGTACCGGGGAGCTGTTTTTT. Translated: CASIGGGGTGELFF.

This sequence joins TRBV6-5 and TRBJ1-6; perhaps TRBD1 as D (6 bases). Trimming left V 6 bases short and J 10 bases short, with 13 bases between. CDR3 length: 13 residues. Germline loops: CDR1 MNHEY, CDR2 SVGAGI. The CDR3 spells CASRSRDISPLHF. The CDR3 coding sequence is TGTGCCAGCAGAAGTAGGGACATCTCACCCCTCCACTTT.

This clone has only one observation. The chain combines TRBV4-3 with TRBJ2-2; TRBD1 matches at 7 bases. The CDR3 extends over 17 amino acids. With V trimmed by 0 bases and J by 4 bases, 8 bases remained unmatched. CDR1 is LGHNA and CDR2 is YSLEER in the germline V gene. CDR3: CASSQEGWTGLTGELFF. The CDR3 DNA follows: TGCGCCAGCAGCCAAGAGGGCTGGACAGGCCTCACCGGGGAGCTGTTTTTT.

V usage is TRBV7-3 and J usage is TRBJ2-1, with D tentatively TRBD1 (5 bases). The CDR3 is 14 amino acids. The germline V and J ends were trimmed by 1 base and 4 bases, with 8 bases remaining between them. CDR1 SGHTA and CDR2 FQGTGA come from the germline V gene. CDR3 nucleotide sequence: TGTGCCAGCAGCTTAAATACAGGATACAATGAGCAGTTCTTC. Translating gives CASSLNTGYNEQFF.

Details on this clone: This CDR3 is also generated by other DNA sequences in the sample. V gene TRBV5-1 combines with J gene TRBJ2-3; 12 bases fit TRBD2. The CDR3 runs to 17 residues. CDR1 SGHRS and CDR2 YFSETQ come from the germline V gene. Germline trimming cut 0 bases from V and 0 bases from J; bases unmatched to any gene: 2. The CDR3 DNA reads TGCGCCAGCAGCTTGGGACTAGCGGGAGCAAGCACAGATACGCAGTATTTT. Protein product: CASSLGLAGASTDTQYF.

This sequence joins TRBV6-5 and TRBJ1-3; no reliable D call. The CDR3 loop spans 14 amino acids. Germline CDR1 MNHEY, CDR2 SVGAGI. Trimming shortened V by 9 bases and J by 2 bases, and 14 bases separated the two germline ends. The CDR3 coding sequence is TGTGCCAGTTCGAGGAGCAGCACTGGAAACACCATATATTTT. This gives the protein CASSRSSTGNTIYF.